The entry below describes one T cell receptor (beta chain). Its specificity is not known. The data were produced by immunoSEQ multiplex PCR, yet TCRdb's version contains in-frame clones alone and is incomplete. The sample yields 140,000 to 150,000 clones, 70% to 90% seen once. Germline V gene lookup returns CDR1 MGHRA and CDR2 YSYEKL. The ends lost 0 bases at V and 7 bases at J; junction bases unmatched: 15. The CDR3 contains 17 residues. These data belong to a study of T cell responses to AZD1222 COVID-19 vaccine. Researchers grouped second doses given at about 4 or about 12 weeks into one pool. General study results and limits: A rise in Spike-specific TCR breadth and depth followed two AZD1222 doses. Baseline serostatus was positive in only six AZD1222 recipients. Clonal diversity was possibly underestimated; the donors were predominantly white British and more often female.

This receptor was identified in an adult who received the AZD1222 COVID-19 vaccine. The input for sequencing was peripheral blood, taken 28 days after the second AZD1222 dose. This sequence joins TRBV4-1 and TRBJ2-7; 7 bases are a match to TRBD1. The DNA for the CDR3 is TGCGCCAGCAGCCAAGATTCGAGGGGGCGGTCCCCCGGGGAGCAGTACTTC. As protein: CASSQDSRGRSPGEQYF.